This TCR beta chain was identified during a study of cytomegalovirus exposure and HLA in healthy donors. TCRdb's table, derived via immunoSEQ multiplex PCR, lists solely in-frame clones and lacks some. The sample includes about 190,000 clones, around four fifths seen only once; the top ten take over 5.5%. Concerning this clone itself: Its antigen remains unknown.

Study outcomes and limitations: Some public TCRs appeared in many individuals, while most sequences were rare.

The receptor was derived from a man aged 18 to 29 in good health and CMV-seropositive. Sample: PBMCs.

The CDR3 spells CASSQDWGQGARLQPQHF. CDR3 coding DNA: TGCGCCAGCAGCCAAGATTGGGGCCAGGGGGCGAGGTTACAGCCCCAGCATTTT. The V and J genes are TRBV4-3 and TRBJ1-5; 8 bases are shared with TRBD1. Germline assignment: CDR1 LGHNA and CDR2 YSLEER. This CDR3 has 18 residues. V shed 0 bases and J 7 bases; nucleotides not matched to a gene: 14.